This T cell receptor beta chain was sequenced for a study of early T cells in non-severe SARS-CoV-2 infection. For the study at large: Sequencing used unsorted whole-blood bulk RNA, so chains lack pairing.

Unique molecular identifiers were added to individual cDNA molecules. TCRdb used MiXCR to reprocess the 5' RACE reads, holding one entry per CDR3 protein. The data contain tens of thousands of distinct CDR3 sequences, around 14% of them seen just once; the ten biggest clones take up approximately 10%. Study findings and constraints: VDJdb matches were skewed toward anti-spike CD8 T cell responses.

This clonotype was picked up one time. Its cognate antigen is unknown. This receptor was identified in an adult who was a healthcare worker with PCR-confirmed SARS-CoV-2 infection or an uninfected control (not recorded which). Sequencing input: whole blood.

CDR3 nucleotide sequence: TGTGCCAGCAGCTTAGGCCGGGACAAGGAATACACCTTC. Translated, it gives CASSLGRDKEYTF. V usage is TRBV7-2 and J usage is TRBJ1-2; TRBD1 is a possible D gene (6 bases). Trimming shortened V by 1 base and J by 11 bases, and 14 bases separated the two germline ends. In germline, CDR1 is SGHTA, CDR2 FQGNSA. This CDR3 spans 13 amino acids.